This entry describes one T cell receptor beta chain. What it binds is not known. One entry per CDR3 protein results from TCRdb running MiXCR on the 5' RACE reads. The data contain about 130,000 distinct CDR3 sequences, around a sixth of them seen just once; the ten biggest clones take up approximately 13%. This sample was taken from a study of T-cell memory formation after mild COVID-19. Study outcomes and limitations: Within pre-infection memory, some responding clones were found, suggesting cross-reactive memory joined. What remained unconfirmed was the SARS-CoV-2 specificity of second-wave clones peaking on day 37. Whereas later expanders leaned CD4+, clones contracting day 15 to 85 showed a balanced CD4/CD8 makeup.

The clonotype was recovered from an adult woman who had mild COVID-19 (a few samples of this study predate the infection). Cell type and time point are not known. The sample comprised PBMCs or a T cell subset sorted from them (not recorded which).

The CDR3 sequence is CASSLAGQGGWDSNQPQHF. The CDR3 DNA is TGTGCCAGCAGCTTAGCGGGACAAGGGGGGTGGGATAGCAATCAGCCCCAGCATTTT. V is TRBV7-8 and J is TRBJ1-5; TRBD1 is a possible D gene (6 bases). In germline, CDR1 is SGHVS, CDR2 FQNEAQ. The CDR3 loop spans 19 amino acids. Trimming took 0 bases from V and 0 from J, leaving 18 bases between them.